This T cell receptor (beta chain) was sequenced for a study of blood T cell repertoires in COVID-19. Turning to the study itself: Donors in the United States, Italy and Spain gave samples during acute or convalescent COVID-19. T cells, B-cell-depleted T cells, or PBMCs supplied cDNA or gDNA.

In the source study's methods: Nucleated cell number was recorded as an estimate derived from reference gene primer amplification. TCRdb's table, derived via immunoSEQ multiplex PCR, lists solely in-frame clones and lacks some. The D gene and trimming were derived from the DNA, and the V and J assignments and clone size from that table. The table shows approximately 97,000 clones, with 84% occurring only once. Germline V gives CDR1 LGHNA, CDR2 YNFKEQ. CDR3 length: 16 amino acids. Unmatched junction bases numbered 6, after V lost 1 base and J lost 3 bases. Sample: peripheral blood. The sequence was collected from a middle-aged man with active or convalescent COVID-19. This rearrangement joins TRBV4-2 to TRBJ1-5, with TRBD1 matching 7 bases. CDR3 loop: CASSQGGRGANQPQHF. The DNA for the CDR3 is TGTGCCAGCAGCCAAGGGGGCAGGGGGGCCAATCAGCCCCAGCATTTT.